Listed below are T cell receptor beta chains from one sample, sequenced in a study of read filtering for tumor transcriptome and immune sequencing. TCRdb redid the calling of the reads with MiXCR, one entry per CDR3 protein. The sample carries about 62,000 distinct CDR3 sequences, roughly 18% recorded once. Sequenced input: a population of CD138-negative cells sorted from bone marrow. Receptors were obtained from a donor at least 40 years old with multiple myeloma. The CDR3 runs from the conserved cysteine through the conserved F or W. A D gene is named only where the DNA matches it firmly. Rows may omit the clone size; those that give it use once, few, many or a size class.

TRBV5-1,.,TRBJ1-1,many,TGCGCCAGCAGCGTGGACAGCACGGACACTGAAGCTTTCTTT,CASSVDSTDTEAFF
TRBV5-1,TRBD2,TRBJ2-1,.,TGCGCCAGCAGCTCGACTAGCGGAGGAACTGAGCAGTTCTTC,CASSSTSGGTEQFF
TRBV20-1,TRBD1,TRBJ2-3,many,TGCAGTGCTAGCTTGGACAGGGGGCGCGCAGATACGCAGTATTTT,CSASLDRGRADTQYF
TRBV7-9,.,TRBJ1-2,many,.,CASSPFDAYGYTFGSRRGYTF
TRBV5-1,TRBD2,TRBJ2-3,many,TGCGCCAGCAGCTTGGGGGCTAGCGGGAAAATCACAGATACGCAGTATTTT,CASSLGASGKITDTQYF
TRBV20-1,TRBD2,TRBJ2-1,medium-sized,TGCAGTGCTAGACCTAGCGGGGGTCTCCTTCAAAGTGTCTACAATGAGCAGTTCTTC,CSARPSGGLLQSVYNEQFF
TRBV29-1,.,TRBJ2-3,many,TGCAGCATCATAGTTACAGGCACAGATACGCAGTATTTT,CSIIVTGTDTQYF
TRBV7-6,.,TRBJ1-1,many,TGTGCCAGCAGCCCCACCGCGGGGATGAACACTGAAGCTTTCTTT,CASSPTAGMNTEAFF
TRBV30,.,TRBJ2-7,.,TGTGCCTGGAGTAGGGTGTTCGGGAACGAGCGGTACTTC,CAWSRVFGNERYF
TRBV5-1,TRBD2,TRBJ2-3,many,TGCGCCAGCAGCTCCCATCTAGCGGGGACCTTCACAGATACGCAGTATTTT,CASSSHLAGTFTDTQYF
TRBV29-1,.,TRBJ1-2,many,TGCAGCGTACTAGACTCCTCCGGTTATGGCTACACCTTC,CSVLDSSGYGYTF
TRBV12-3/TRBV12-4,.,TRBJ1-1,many,TGTGCCAGCAGTTTAGCGTCCGGCACTGAAGCTTTCTTT,CASSLASGTEAFF
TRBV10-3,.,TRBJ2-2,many,TGTGCCACGTTCGCGAACACCGGGGAGCTGTTTTTT,CATFANTGELFF
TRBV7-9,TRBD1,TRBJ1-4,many,TGTGCCAGCAGCCCGGGACAGGGAAGTGAAAAACTGTTTTTT,CASSPGQGSEKLFF
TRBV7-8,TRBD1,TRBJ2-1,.,TGTGCCGGCAGCTTGGACAGGGGGGATGAGCAGTTCTTC,CAGSLDRGDEQFF
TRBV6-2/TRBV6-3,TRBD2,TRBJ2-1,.,TGTGCCAGCAGACCTGGGACTACCTACAATGTGCAGTTCTTC,CASRPGTTYNVQFF
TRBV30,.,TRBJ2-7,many,TGTGCCTGGAGTGTACTGGGGCCGGGAGCCTCCTACGAGCGGTACTTC,CAWSVLGPGASYERYF
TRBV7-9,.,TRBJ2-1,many,TGTGCCAGCACGTCCGGGTTGGTCTATGAGCAGTTCTTC,CASTSGLVYEQFF
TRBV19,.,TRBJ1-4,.,TGTGCCAGTAGTATTACAGGGCGAGAGATGAGAGAACTGTTTTTT,CASSITGREMRELFF
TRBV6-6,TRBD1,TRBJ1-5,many,TGTGCCAGCAGACGCGAGGGGGCAGGTCAGCCCCAGCATTTT,CASRREGAGQPQHF
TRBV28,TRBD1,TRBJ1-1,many,TGTGCCAGCAGTTGGACAGGGAATGAAGCTTTCTTT,CASSWTGNEAFF
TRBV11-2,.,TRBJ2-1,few,TGTGCCAGCAGCTTATCTCAAGACCAGTTCTTC,CASSLSQDQFF
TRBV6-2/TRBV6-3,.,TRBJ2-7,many,TGTGCCAGCAGTTGGGGTAGCTCCTACGAGCAGTACTTC,CASSWGSSYEQYF
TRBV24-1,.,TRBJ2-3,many,TGTGCCACCAGTGATGCTTTGCGGGACAGCACAGATACGCAGTATTTT,CATSDALRDSTDTQYF
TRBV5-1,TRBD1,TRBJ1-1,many,TGCGCCAGCAGCTGGGGACAGGGCACTGAAGCTTTCTTT,CASSWGQGTEAFF
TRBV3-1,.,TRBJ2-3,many,TGTGCCAGCAGTCAAAAAGAGAGCACAGATACGCAGTATTTT,CASSQKESTDTQYF
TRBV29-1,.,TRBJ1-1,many,TGCAGCTCCAGTGAGAACACTGAAGCTTTCTTT,CSSSENTEAFF
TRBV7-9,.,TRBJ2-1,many,TGTGCCAGCAGCCCGGAGGGTAGAGATGAGCAGTTCTTC,CASSPEGRDEQFF
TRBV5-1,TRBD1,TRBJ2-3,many,TGCGCCAGCAGCTACGGGGACAGGGGGAGCACAGATACGCAGTATTTT,CASSYGDRGSTDTQYF
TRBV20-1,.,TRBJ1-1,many,TGCAGTGCTAGAGATCCGGGGGAAAATACTGAAGCTTTCTTT,CSARDPGENTEAFF
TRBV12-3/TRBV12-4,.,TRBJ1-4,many,TGTGCCAGCAGTCTCTCCCGAGGGGGGGCAACTAATGAAAAACTGTTTTTT,CASSLSRGGATNEKLFF
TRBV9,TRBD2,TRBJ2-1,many,TGTGCCAGCAGCGTAGGGAGCGGGAGAGGAGATGAGCAGTTCTTC,CASSVGSGRGDEQFF
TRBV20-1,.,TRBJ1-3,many,TGCAGTGCTAGAGATGGGGGGAGCTCTGGAAACACCATATATTTT,CSARDGGSSGNTIYF
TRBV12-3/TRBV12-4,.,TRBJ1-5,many,TGTGCCAGCAGTTTAGGGCAGCCCCAGCATTTT,CASSLGQPQHF
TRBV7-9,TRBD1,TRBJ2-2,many,TGTGCCAGCAGCTCCGACAGGGTGGAAAACACCGGGGAGCTGTTTTTT,CASSSDRVENTGELFF
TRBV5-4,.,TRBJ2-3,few,TGTGCCAGCAGCTTGGGGTGGGCACTCACATGGGACACAGATACGCAGTATTTT,CASSLGWALTWDTDTQYF
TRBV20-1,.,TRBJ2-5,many,TGCAGTGCTAGTACGGGGGCTCTCTTGGAGACCCAGTACTTC,CSASTGALLETQYF
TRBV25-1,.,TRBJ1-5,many,TGTGCCAGCAGTGGACTCGACAGGAGTTGGCCCCAGCATTTT,CASSGLDRSWPQHF
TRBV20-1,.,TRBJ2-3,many,TGCGGTGTCGGTAGTGGAGATACGCAGTATTTT,CGVGSGDTQYF
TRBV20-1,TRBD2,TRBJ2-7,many,TGCAGTGCTAGCCCTCCCGGGACTAGCGGGGGGGTATACGAGCAGTACTTC,CSASPPGTSGGVYEQYF
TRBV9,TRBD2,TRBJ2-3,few,TGTGCCAGCAGCCTCGGGACTAGCGGAAGCACAGATACGCAGTATTTT,CASSLGTSGSTDTQYF
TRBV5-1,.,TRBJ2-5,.,TGCGCCAGCAGCTTGTTTATGGGAGGAGTGGAGACCCAGTACTTC,CASSLFMGGVETQYF